Below, one TCR beta chain is given with its context. Antigen specificity is unknown. A sample-barcoded 5' primer and a J-beta primer mix were used in a second PCR of roughly 6 to 12 cycles. Unique molecular identifiers of 12 random nucleotides labeled each cDNA. One entry per CDR3 protein, called by TCRdb with MiXCR from the 5' RACE reads. The data contain roughly 1,800,000 distinct CDR3 sequences, approximately 50% of them singletons. This record belongs to a study of blood T cells in healthy people across ages. Overall study results and limits: It was not possible, with unsorted PBMCs, to conclusively compare naive and antigen-experienced cells.

The CDR3 runs 15 residues. CDR1 and CDR2 (germline): SGHTA, FQGNSA. The V end was cut by 1 base, the J end by 10 bases, with 19 bases between. The TCR originated in a woman aged 40 to 50 in good health. Sequencing was carried out using blood. The chain carries TRBV7-2 and TRBJ1-1, with a tentative D call TRBD1 (6 bases). Here the CDR3 reads CASSLEPGAGSGAFF. The DNA for the CDR3 is TGTGCCAGCAGCTTAGAGCCAGGGGCAGGGTCAGGAGCTTTCTTT. The complete variable domain, with remaining parts taken from reference TRBV7-2 and TRBJ1-1, reads GAGVSQSPSNKVTEKGKDVELRCDPISGHTALYWYRQSLGQGLEFLIYFQGNSAPDKSGLPSDRFSAERTGGSVSTLTIQRTQQEDSAVYLCASSLEPGAGSGAFFGQGTRLTVV.